Here is one T cell receptor (beta chain) with its context. This record comes from a study of blood T cell repertoires in COVID-19. Study-wide background: Samples of COVID-19 (acute and convalescent) were obtained from the United States, Italy and Spain. T cells, B-cell-depleted T cells, or PBMCs supplied cDNA or gDNA.

The protocol was immunoSEQ multiplex PCR, while the TCRdb copy is restricted to in-frame clones and leaves out a portion. The sample has some 400,000 clones, more than 75% seen once. Enrollment of patients from Seattle took place during active infection, with longitudinal follow-up. Sequenced: peripheral blood. The sequence came from a woman between 55 and 75 years old with COVID-19, enrolled during active disease.

CDR3 residues: CSVHRDRGQADTQYF. In nucleotides, the CDR3 is TGCAGCGTACACCGGGACAGGGGGCAAGCAGATACGCAGTATTTT. The chain joins TRBV29-1 to TRBJ2-3, with 12 bases matching TRBD1. V was pared by 6 bases and J by 4 bases, with 8 bases of the junction left unmatched. CDR1 SQVTM and CDR2 ANQGSEA come from the germline V gene. The CDR3 contains 15 residues.